The 23 T cell receptor beta chains below come from one sample, sequenced in a study of identical twins. TCRdb ran MiXCR on the 5' RACE reads and lists one entry per CDR3 protein. The profile shows 750,000 to 950,000 distinct CDR3 sequences, more than 9% of them singletons. The data were also submitted as part of a second study, on yellow fever vaccine responses in identical twins.

Sample: PBMCs. The receptor source for this set is a woman in her late teens or twenties in good health.

This clonotype has just a few counts. The chain is built from TRBV20-1 and TRBJ2-3, with a tentative D call TRBD1 (7 bases). V gave up 6 bases and J gave up 3 bases, with 19 bases separating them. Germline loops: CDR1 DFQATT, CDR2 SNEGSKA (reference sequence). The CDR3 has 15 amino acids. The CDR3 loop reads CSAQGGHLLTDTQYF. In DNA, the CDR3 is TGCAGTGCCCAGGGGGGACATCTTCTTACAGATACGCAGTATTTT.

This clonotype was picked up a small number of times. V and J are TRBV5-1 and TRBJ2-7; a weak D match, TRBD1 (5 bases). The CDR3 covers 14 residues. CDR1 SGHRS and CDR2 YFSETQ come from the germline V gene. V lost 2 bases and J 7 bases, leaving 16 bases between the germline ends. The CDR3 DNA reads as TGCGCCAGCAGCTTACCGGACCAGGCAGGGGAGCAGTACTTC. This encodes CASSLPDQAGEQYF.

The J gene is TRBJ1-1, the V gene TRBV28, with unresolved D. Germline assignment: CDR1 MDHEN and CDR2 SYDVKM. Trimming removed 3 bases from V and 11 bases from J, with 13 bases in between. CDR3 length: 12 amino acids. The chain's CDR3 is CASSLPLGPAFF. The CDR3 nucleotides are TGTGCCAGCAGTTTGCCGCTGGGCCCGGCTTTCTTT.

At least ten counts were recorded for this clonotype. This chain's CDR3 is CASSEAPVGTGELFF. The CDR3 DNA follows: TGTGCCAGCAGTGAAGCCCCTGTAGGGACCGGGGAGCTGTTTTTT. The chain carries TRBV2 and TRBJ2-2, with D uncertain. The V end was cut by 0 bases, the J end by 5 bases, with 10 bases between. The CDR3 is made up of 15 amino acids. Germline V gene data show CDR1 as SNHLY and CDR2 as FYNNEI.

There are many counts of this clonotype. V and J are TRBV2 and TRBJ1-6; D gene ambiguous. Looked up from germline, CDR1 is SNHLY and CDR2 is FYNNEI. V lost 8 bases, J lost 13 bases, and 21 bases lay in between. This CDR3 is 14 amino acids long. CDR3 protein: CASGNGLPSEPLHF. The CDR3 DNA follows: TGTGCCAGCGGGAACGGGCTCCCTAGTGAGCCCCTCCACTTT.

This clonotype was detected a few times. The gene calls are TRBV6-5 and TRBJ2-4; tentative D call: TRBD2 (5 bases). CDR1 and CDR2 from the germline V gene are MNHEY and SVGAGI. Deletions cut 2 bases from V and 9 bases from J, with 14 bases between. The CDR3 consists of 14 residues. CDR3 sequence (DNA): TGTGCCAGCAGTTACGAACCTGGACGGGGCATTCAGTACTTC. Amino acids: CASSYEPGRGIQYF.

The chain links TRBV3-1 to TRBJ1-2; no firm D call. CDR3 length: 14 amino acids. CDR1 LGHDT and CDR2 YNNKEL come from the germline V gene (reference sequence). Trimming pared 3 bases from V and 8 bases from J, leaving 16 bases between. The DNA for the CDR3 is TGTGCCAGCAGCCACCCGAACCAGCCGGGAGGCTACACCTTC. It is translated as CASSHPNQPGGYTF. The entire variable domain, with the rest obtained from reference TRBV3-1 and TRBJ1-2, is as follows: DTAVSQTPKYLVTQMGNDKSIKCEQNLGHDTMYWYKQDSKKFLKIMFSYNNKELIINETVPNRFSPKSPDKAHLNLHINSLELGDSAVYFCASSHPNQPGGYTFGSGTRLTVV.

V and J are TRBV10-3 and TRBJ1-6; the D gene is possibly TRBD1 (6 bases). The CDR3 runs to 14 residues. Trimming left V 6 bases short and J 6 bases short, with 12 bases between. Germline CDR1 reads ENHRY; CDR2 reads SYGVKD. CDR3 sequence reads: CAIRPEGGNSPLHF. CDR3 sequence (DNA): TGTGCCATCAGGCCGGAGGGGGGTAATTCACCCCTCCACTTT.

V usage is TRBV5-1 and J usage is TRBJ2-1; 12 bases agree with TRBD1. Germline CDR1 is SGHRS and CDR2 is YFSETQ. V lost 2 bases and J lost 7; bases outside the gene matches: 4. CDR3 length: 15 amino acids. CDR3 bases: TGCGCCAGCAGCTTTATGGGACAGGGGGCGAATGAGCAGTTCTTC. Protein sequence: CASSFMGQGANEQFF.

The table lists this clonotype with many counts. The J gene is TRBJ1-1, the V gene TRBV12-3 or TRBV12-4; D is unclear. The CDR3 runs to 13 residues. Trimming stripped 2 bases from V and 3 bases from J, with 7 bases between. The CDR3 loop is CASSLKDHTEAFF. The CDR3 DNA is TGTGCCAGCAGTTTAAAAGATCACACTGAAGCTTTCTTT.

This clonotype was seen a few times. V is TRBV5-8 and J is TRBJ1-2; D call uncertain. This CDR3 comprises 13 residues. The germline V and J ends were trimmed by 5 bases and 5 bases, with 13 bases remaining between them. CDR1 is SGHTS and CDR2 is YDEGEE in the germline V gene. CDR3 sequence reads: CASSKGLSYGYTF. CDR3 DNA sequence: TGTGCCAGCAGTAAAGGGCTCTCATATGGCTACACCTTC.

This clonotype was seen many times. The V gene is TRBV12-3 or TRBV12-4, the J gene TRBJ2-7; TRBD2 is a possible D gene (5 bases). Deletions cut 2 bases from V and 4 bases from J, with 9 bases between. The CDR3 totals 13 residues. Written as DNA, the CDR3 is TGTGCCAGCAGTTTAAGCGGATCTTACGAGCAGTACTTC. Encoded protein: CASSLSGSYEQYF.

The chain couples TRBV20-1 to TRBJ2-5; a weak D match, TRBD2 (6 bases). The V gene's germline CDR1 is DFQATT and CDR2 SNEGSKA (reference sequence). This CDR3 contains 16 residues. V was clipped by 1 base and J by 5 bases, with 20 bases between them. The CDR3 DNA reads TGCAGTGCTAGAGCTTCATTAACGGGGGATTGGGAGACCCAGTACTTC. Its translation: CSARASLTGDWETQYF.

This clonotype turned up a few times. V and J are TRBV9 and TRBJ2-1, with D possibly matching TRBD2 (5 bases). With 2 bases removed from V and 0 bases from J, the gap between germline ends came to 9 bases. Germline V gene lookup returns CDR1 SGDLS and CDR2 YYNGEE. This CDR3 has 15 residues. CDR3 nucleotide sequence: TGTGCCAGCAGCGTGACGGGGAGCTCCTACAATGAGCAGTTCTTC. This sequence encodes CASSVTGSSYNEQFF.

The J gene is TRBJ1-2, the V gene TRBV20-1, with 9 bases lining up with TRBD1. This CDR3 is built from 15 residues. The J segment lost 3 bases and the V segment lost 1 base, leaving 6 bases of the junction unmatched. The V gene's germline CDR1 is DFQATT and CDR2 SNEGSKA (reference sequence). The CDR3 DNA is TGCAGTGCTAGAGCCACAGGGGGCTATGACTATGGCTACACCTTC. It codes for CSARATGGYDYGYTF.

This clonotype was detected a few times. The rearrangement joins TRBV19 to TRBJ2-1, with 10 bases lining up with TRBD2. V lost 7 bases to trimming and J lost 2 bases; unmatched junction nucleotides: 5. Germline-derived CDR1 and CDR2 are LNHDA and SQIVND (reference sequence). The CDR3 runs 15 residues. CDR3 nucleotide sequence: TGTGCCAGTACCATAGCGGGGGGCACCTACAATGAGCAGTTCTTC. As protein: CASTIAGGTYNEQFF.

This clonotype was seen once. The rearrangement uses TRBV12-3 or TRBV12-4 and TRBJ2-2, with TRBD1 identical over 9 bases. Trimming cost V 6 bases and J 4 bases; bases outside gene matches: 9. This CDR3 spans 16 amino acids. CDR3 loop: CASRPNRGQVTGELFF. In DNA form, the CDR3 reads TGTGCCAGCAGGCCAAACAGGGGGCAGGTCACCGGGGAGCTGTTTTTT.

V and J are TRBV6-5 and TRBJ2-5; D perhaps matches TRBD1 (6 bases). The CDR3 runs 19 residues. Germline CDR1 and CDR2: MNHEY and SVGAGI. Trimming cost V 2 bases and J 5 bases, with 27 bases left between them. CDR3 nucleotides: TGTGCCAGCAGTTACGTCTCCAGGGGTCGAATCCCCCGGTCGGAGACCCAGTACTTC. Protein sequence: CASSYVSRGRIPRSETQYF.

The chain uses TRBV6-5 and TRBJ1-2; D not resolved. V was trimmed by 7 bases and J by 8 bases, leaving 14 bases between them. Germline V gene data show CDR1 as MNHEY and CDR2 as SVGAGI. The CDR3 covers 12 residues. In DNA form, the CDR3 reads TGTGCCAGCAAGACTAAGGCGGGAGGCTACACCTTC. Amino acids: CASKTKAGGYTF.

There are many counts of this clonotype. The rearrangement joins TRBV24-1 to TRBJ2-5; D call uncertain. V lost 4 bases and J lost 0, with 11 bases in between. Germline-derived CDR1 and CDR2 are KGHDR and SFDVKD. There are 15 residues in the CDR3. Here the CDR3 reads CATSDNQGNQETQYF. The CDR3 coding sequence is TGTGCCACCAGTGACAATCAAGGGAACCAAGAGACCCAGTACTTC.

This clonotype was recorded a few times. DNA of the CDR3: TGTGCCAGCAGTTTTAAGGACAGGGCTTCTTCAGATACGCAGTATTTT. This encodes CASSFKDRASSDTQYF. The chain links TRBV27 to TRBJ2-3, with 8 bases aligning to TRBD1. Losses at the gene ends were 3 bases for V and 4 bases for J; bases not matched to a gene: 9. The CDR3 loop spans 16 amino acids. Germline V gene data show CDR1 as MNHEY and CDR2 as SMNVEV (reference sequence).

The chain employs TRBV5-4 and TRBJ2-1; 7 bases fit TRBD2. The CDR3 contains 16 residues. Germline trimming cut 4 bases from V and 4 bases from J; bases unmatched to any gene: 11. The germline V gene has CDR1 SGHNT and CDR2 YYREEE (reference sequence). The CDR3 sequence is CASSAGAGFGYNEQFF. The CDR3 coding sequence is TGTGCCAGCAGCGCAGGAGCGGGATTTGGGTACAATGAGCAGTTCTTC.

The J gene is TRBJ2-1, the V gene TRBV2; TRBD2 agrees at 7 bases. The germline V gene has CDR1 SNHLY and CDR2 FYNNEI. Losses at the gene ends were 6 bases for V and 5 bases for J; bases not matched to a gene: 10. The CDR3 runs 15 residues. Written as DNA, the CDR3 is TGTGCCAGCAGGGCCGGGAGGACCCCGAACAATGAGCAGTTCTTC. Protein sequence: CASRAGRTPNNEQFF.